These 17 T cell receptor beta chains originate from one sample sequenced in a study of T cells in Graves' hyperthyroidism and ophthalmopathy. What was amplified from RNA transcripts were TCR beta CDR3 regions. During a first-round RT-PCR of the TCR CDR3, the HTBI primer set was used. TCRdb recomputed calls from the multiplex PCR reads with MiXCR, one row per CDR3 protein. The repertoire consists of around 35,000 distinct CDR3 sequences, with roughly half occurring once and the leading ten covering about 25%. Source material: blood. These receptors came from a woman in her thirties or forties with Graves' ophthalmopathy.

This clonotype was found a few times. The rearrangement joins TRBV28 to TRBJ2-1, with 8 positions matching TRBD2. The CDR3 has 17 residues. V lost 2 bases and J lost 1; bases outside the gene matches: 7. Germline CDR1 and CDR2: MDHEN and SYDVKM. CDR3 nucleotides: TGTGCCAGCAGTTTACCAGCGGGGGCGGGATCCTACAATGAGCAGTTCTTC. Amino acids: CASSLPAGAGSYNEQFF.

This chain connects TRBV7-2 to TRBJ2-7, with D tentatively TRBD1 or TRBD2 (5 bases each). CDR3 length: 14 residues. Germline CDR1 reads SGHTA; CDR2 reads FQGNSA. The V gene lost 0 bases and the J gene lost 7 bases, with 13 bases spanning the gap. CDR3 sequence reads: CASSLAGVTGEQYF. CDR3 in DNA: TGTGCCAGCAGCTTAGCGGGGGTCACCGGGGAGCAGTACTTC.

The table lists this clonotype with many counts. Written as DNA, the CDR3 is TGCGCCAGCAGCCAAGGGCCCCAAAAGGGTGGAAACACCATATATTTT. Translating it yields CASSQGPQKGGNTIYF. V gene TRBV4-1 combines with J gene TRBJ1-3; D is undetermined. Per germline, CDR1 MGHRA and CDR2 YSYEKL. CDR3 length: 16 residues. V lost 1 base and J 3 bases, leaving 13 bases between the germline ends.

This clonotype was recorded many times. The rearrangement links TRBV19 to TRBJ1-2, with a possible D match to TRBD1 (6 bases). Trimming pared 0 bases from V and 3 bases from J, leaving 20 bases between. From germline, CDR1 is LNHDA and CDR2 SQIVND (reference sequence). This CDR3 comprises 18 residues. CDR3 in DNA: TGTGCCAGTAGTATAGAGGGGTTCTACAGGGACCGGGACTATGGCTACACCTTC. Translation gives CASSIEGFYRDRDYGYTF.

The table lists this clonotype with many counts. The genes are TRBV5-1 and TRBJ1-6, with D possibly matching TRBD1 (6 bases). This CDR3 has 14 residues. The ends were cut back, 4 bases at V and 7 bases at J, with 12 bases in the middle. CDR1 and CDR2 (germline): SGHRS, YFSETQ. CDR3 protein: CASSPGDGNSPLHF. The CDR3 DNA sequence: TGCGCCAGCAGCCCAGGGGACGGGAATTCACCCCTCCACTTT.

Concerning this clonotype itself: Mismatch with germline at one junction end may stem from a read error. CDR3 nucleotides: TGTGCCAGCAGCGTAGAAGTTGGGGACAAGCGTACAGATACGCAATATTTT. Its protein product is CASSVEVGDKRTDTQYF. The chain links TRBV9 to TRBJ2-3; D is possibly TRBD1 (6 bases). This CDR3 contains 17 residues. From germline, CDR1 is SGDLS and CDR2 YYNGEE.

The V call is TRBV20-1, the J call TRBJ1-2; possible D gene TRBD1, 5 bases. The CDR3 has 15 residues. The V gene lost 6 bases and the J gene lost 4 bases, with 21 bases spanning the gap. Germline lookup yields CDR1 DFQATT and CDR2 SNEGSKA (reference sequence). CDR3 sequence (DNA): TGCAGTGCCCAAGGAGGGGACGGCGACTTCTATGGCTACACCTTC. Protein: CSAQGGDGDFYGYTF.

Worth noting for this clonotype: As the CDR3 is not closed by the conserved phenylalanine or tryptophan, this likely results from a read error. No DNA is shown, since the ends of the CDR3 on it are uncertain; the CDR3 is the one TCRdb lists. The chain uses TRBV6-5 and TRBJ2-3; the D segment call TRBD2 is taken from the table without a DNA check. CDR1 MNHEY and CDR2 SVGAGI come from the germline V gene. With termini counted, the CDR3 has 10 amino acids. Here the CDR3 reads CASSYSTALQ.

The chain employs TRBV20-1 and TRBJ2-3; D unclear. CDR1 is DFQATT, CDR2 SNEGSKA, per germline (reference sequence). CDR3 size: 12 residues. The V and J ends lost 1 base and 11 bases respectively, with 13 bases between them. The CDR3 protein is CSARGLNNEQYF. The CDR3 bases are TGCAGTGCTAGAGGGCTAAACAATGAGCAGTATTTT.

The V call is TRBV5-1, the J call TRBJ2-5; D may be TRBD1 or TRBD2 (5 bases each). Germline values: CDR1 SGHRS, CDR2 YFSETQ. V was shortened by 5 bases and J by 5 bases, with 13 bases between the two germline ends. CDR3 length: 13 residues. As DNA, the CDR3 is TGCGCCAGCAGGGGGGTAGGCCTGGAGACCCAGTACTTC. Protein: CASRGVGLETQYF.

This clonotype showed up many times. The chain uses TRBV6-1 and TRBJ1-5, with TRBD1 matching over 7 bases. Germline V gene sequence: CDR1 MNHNS, CDR2 SASEGT. The CDR3 is 15 residues long. The V gene end was trimmed by 6 bases and the J gene end by 3 bases; junction bases not matched to a gene: 8. This chain's CDR3 is CASSADRRYNQPQHF. CDR3 DNA sequence: TGTGCCAGCAGCGCGGACAGGCGGTACAATCAGCCCCAGCATTTT.

The table lists this clonotype with many counts. The chain links TRBV6-4 to TRBJ2-3, with 7 bases fitting TRBD2. V shed 6 bases and J 1 base; nucleotides not matched to a gene: 7. Germline CDR1 MRHNA, CDR2 SNTAGT. This CDR3 region has 15 residues. The DNA of the CDR3 is TGTGCCAGCAGCCCTAGCGGTGAGGGCACAGATACGCAGTATTTT. Translated, it gives CASSPSGEGTDTQYF.

The table lists this clonotype with many counts. The genes are TRBV6-5 and TRBJ2-1; no definite D call. V was pared by 2 bases and J by 7 bases, with 3 bases between. The CDR3 totals 11 residues. Germline CDR1 MNHEY, CDR2 SVGAGI. CDR3 nucleotides: TGTGCCAGCAGTTACGCGAATGAGCAGTTCTTC. It specifies CASSYANEQFF.

Notes on this clonotype: The junction and the germline gene differ at one end; a read error may be behind it. This chain links TRBV5-6 with TRBJ2-3; TRBD2 agrees at 10 bases. Germline CDR1 SGHDT, CDR2 YYEEEE. The CDR3 consists of 16 residues. CDR3 amino acids: CVSSHRLAGSTDTQYF. DNA for the CDR3: TGTGTCAGCAGTCACCGACTAGCGGGCAGCACAGACACGCAGTATTTT.

The genes are TRBV10-3 and TRBJ1-2; TRBD1 agrees at 12 bases. Trimming at V came to 6 bases and at J to 7 bases, leaving 6 bases not matched to a gene. Germline CDR1 reads ENHRY; CDR2 reads SYGVKD. The CDR3 extends over 14 amino acids. The DNA for the CDR3 is TGTGCCATCAGGTCGGGACAGGGGGCGTCTGGCTACACCTTC. Translation gives CAIRSGQGASGYTF.

The chain couples TRBV20-1 to TRBJ2-7; D not certain. The CDR3 loop spans 13 amino acids. Between the trimmed V and J ends, which lost 5 bases and 3 bases, there was a span of 14 bases. Germline V gene lookup returns CDR1 DFQATT and CDR2 SNEGSKA (reference sequence). CDR3 region: CSAPFAASYEQYF. The DNA for the CDR3 is TGCAGTGCTCCCTTCGCCGCCAGCTACGAGCAGTACTTC.

This clonotype was seen once. An end of the junction does not agree with germline; a read error may underlie this. The CDR3 DNA is TGTGCCACCAGTAGAGCGAGACTAGCGGGAGGCCCTGGGTCTGGGGCCAACGTCCTGACTTTC. This translates into CATSRARLAGGPGSGANVLTF. The chain is built from TRBV15 and TRBJ2-6; 13 positions agree with TRBD2. Germline CDR1 reads LNHNV; CDR2 reads YYDKDF (reference sequence). The CDR3 is made up of 21 amino acids.